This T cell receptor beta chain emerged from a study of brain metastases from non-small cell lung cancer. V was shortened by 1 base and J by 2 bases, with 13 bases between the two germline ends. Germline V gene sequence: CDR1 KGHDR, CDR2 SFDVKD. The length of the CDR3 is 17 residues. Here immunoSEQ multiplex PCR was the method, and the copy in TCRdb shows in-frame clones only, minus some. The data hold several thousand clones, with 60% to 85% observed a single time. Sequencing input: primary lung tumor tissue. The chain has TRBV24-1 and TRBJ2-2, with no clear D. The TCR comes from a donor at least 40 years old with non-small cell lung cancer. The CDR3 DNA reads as TGTGCCACCAGTGATTTTTTTCCGACGGGTAACACCGGGGAGCTGTTTTTT. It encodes CATSDFFPTGNTGELFF.